This paragraph reports one T cell receptor (beta chain). These data are taken from a study of blood T cell repertoires in COVID-19. Produced via immunoSEQ multiplex PCR; TCRdb's table is partial and in-frame only. The data contain roughly 85,000 clones, more than 60% of them seen just once; the ten biggest clones take up more than 9%. Germline V lookup: CDR1 GTSNPN, CDR2 SVGIG (reference sequence). With V trimmed by 2 bases and J by 8 bases, 6 bases remained unmatched. The CDR3 is 13 amino acids. J is TRBJ2-4 and V is TRBV30; 7 bases agree with TRBD2. Sequencing was carried out using peripheral blood. This clonotype was obtained from a human donor in a cohort sampled during active COVID-19. CDR3 DNA sequence: TGTGCCTGGAGTCAGGGTGGGGGGGACATTCAGTACTTC. It is translated as CAWSQGGGDIQYF.